This T cell receptor beta chain was identified during a study of blood T cell repertoires in COVID-19. The participants were between roughly 18 and 90 years old and came from roughly 25 US areas. It was within 2 weeks before study entry that exposed participants met a COVID-19 case. This clone appeared many times. In the original workflow: Amplification of reference gene primers provided the estimated nucleated cell counts. TCRdb keeps only in-frame clones here, not all; method: immunoSEQ multiplex PCR. V, J and clone size are taken as reported in that table, and D and trimming were inferred from the DNA itself. Here the sample spans 250,000 or so clones, less than 95% being singletons. The ends were cut back, 0 bases at V and 8 bases at J, with 14 bases in the middle. Germline assignment: CDR1 SGHVS and CDR2 FQNEAQ. The CDR3 contains 15 residues.

The specimen was PBMCs or T cells enriched from blood (not recorded which). The receptor's source is a middle-aged man who had been exposed to COVID-19. The chain joins TRBV7-8 to TRBJ2-1; D remains ambiguous. The CDR3 nucleotides read TGTGCCAGCAGCTTAGCGCGATTTTCCCCCCATGAGCAGTTCTTC. Its translation is CASSLARFSPHEQFF.